This is a list of T cell receptor beta chains from one sample in a study of beta chain features in type 1 diabetes. Sequencing used immunoSEQ multiplex PCR; TCRdb keeps in-frame clones, though not all of them. The table has some 250,000 clones, 9.5% to 13% seen once. Source material: naive CD4+ T cells from blood. The receptors were gathered from a man younger than 45 with type 1 diabetes. The CDR3 runs from the conserved cysteine through the conserved F or W. A D gene is named only where the DNA matches it firmly. Clone sizes are given selectively: once, few, many, or a class where the clone is expanded.

v_gene	d_gene	abundance	j_gene	CDR3nt	CDR3aa
TRBV9	.	.	TRBJ2-5	TGTGCCAGCAGCCCAACGGTGTTAGAGACCCAGTACTTC	CASSPTVLETQYF
TRBV6-5	TRBD1	.	TRBJ2-2	TGTGCCAGCAGACCCGGGACAGGGGCCGGCGGGGAGCTGTTTTTT	CASRPGTGAGGELFF
TRBV5-1	.	.	TRBJ2-2	TGCGCCAGCAGCTTGTCAGATACCGGGGAGCTGTTTTTT	CASSLSDTGELFF
TRBV9	TRBD2	few	TRBJ2-5	TGTGCCAGCAGCACCCCCTGGGGGGGGAGACAAGAGACCCAGTACTTC	CASSTPWGGRQETQYF
TRBV7-9	.	.	TRBJ2-7	TGTGCCAGCACCCAAGTTACGAGATCTGAGCAGTACTTC	CASTQVTRSEQYF
TRBV5-4	.	.	TRBJ2-3	TGTGCCAGCAGCTCCTGGGCCACAGATACGCAGTATTTT	CASSSWATDTQYF
TRBV30	.	few	TRBJ2-2	TGTGCCTGGAGTCGACTGGGACAGAACACCGGGGAGCTGTTTTTT	CAWSRLGQNTGELFF
TRBV2	.	few	TRBJ1-5	TGTGCCAGCGGAAGCCGGGGTCAGCCCCAGCATTTT	CASGSRGQPQHF
TRBV5-1	.	.	TRBJ2-5	TGCGCCAGCAGCTTGGTCGGACAGAACCAAGAGACCCAGTACTTC	CASSLVGQNQETQYF
TRBV19	.	few	TRBJ1-1	TGTGCCAGTAAACGGACAGAGATGAACACTGAAGCTTTCTTT	CASKRTEMNTEAFF
TRBV7-9	TRBD1	.	TRBJ1-1	TGTGCCAGCAGCTTAGGAAGACAGGGATACTTGAACACTGAAGCTTTCTTT	CASSLGRQGYLNTEAFF
TRBV30	.	.	TRBJ2-3	TGTGCCTGGGCCGTGTACTCCGGGGGTTTGTCAGATACGCAGTATTTT	CAWAVYSGGLSDTQYF
TRBV9	.	few	TRBJ2-3	TGTGCCAGCGGAATGACAGGTTCGGAGGATACGCAGTATTTT	CASGMTGSEDTQYF
TRBV25-1	TRBD1	few	TRBJ1-2	TGTGCCAGCAGGGCAGGGGGAAGCTATGGCTACACCTTC	CASRAGGSYGYTF
TRBV11-2	TRBD2	few	TRBJ2-5	TGTGCCAGCGGACCACTAGCGACAGTGCTAGAGACCCAGTACTTC	CASGPLATVLETQYF
TRBV10-2	.	.	TRBJ2-3	TGCGCCAGCAGTGATGTGACAGCCACAGATACGCAGTATTTT	CASSDVTATDTQYF
TRBV5-1	TRBD1	few	TRBJ2-3	TGCGCCAGCAGCTTGGGGCCGGGGACAGGGGGCACAGATACGCAGTATTTT	CASSLGPGTGGTDTQYF
TRBV4-2	.	.	TRBJ2-7	TGTGCCAGCAGCCTTGGGACATTCCGGACGGCCGAGCAGTACTTC	CASSLGTFRTAEQYF
TRBV19	TRBD2	.	TRBJ2-1	TGTGCCAGTAGTATAGATTCCGGGACTAGGAATGAGCAGTTCTTC	CASSIDSGTRNEQFF
TRBV5-1	.	few	TRBJ1-1	TGCGCCAGCAGCTTAATTACTGGGCCTTTGAACACTGAAGCTTTCTTT	CASSLITGPLNTEAFF
TRBV30	TRBD2	.	TRBJ2-1	TGTGCCTGGAGTGTTTTGGGACTAGCGGTGAATGAGCAGTTCTTC	CAWSVLGLAVNEQFF
TRBV28	.	.	TRBJ2-6	TGTGCCAGCATTGACAGCTCTGGGGCCAACGTCCTGACTTTC	CASIDSSGANVLTF
TRBV7-9	.	.	TRBJ2-2	TGTGCCAGCAGCTTGACAGCGAACACCGGGGAGCTGTTTTTT	CASSLTANTGELFF